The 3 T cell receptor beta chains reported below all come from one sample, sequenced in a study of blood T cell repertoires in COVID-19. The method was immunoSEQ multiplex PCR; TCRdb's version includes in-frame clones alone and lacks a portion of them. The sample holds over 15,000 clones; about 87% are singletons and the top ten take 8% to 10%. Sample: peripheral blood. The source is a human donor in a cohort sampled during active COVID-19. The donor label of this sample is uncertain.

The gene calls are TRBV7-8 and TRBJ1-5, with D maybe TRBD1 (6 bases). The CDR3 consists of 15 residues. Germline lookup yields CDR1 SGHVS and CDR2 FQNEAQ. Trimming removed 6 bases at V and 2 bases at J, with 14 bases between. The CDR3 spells CASRGAGAGNQPQHF. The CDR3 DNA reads TGTGCCAGCAGAGGAGCAGGGGCGGGCAATCAGCCCCAGCATTTT.

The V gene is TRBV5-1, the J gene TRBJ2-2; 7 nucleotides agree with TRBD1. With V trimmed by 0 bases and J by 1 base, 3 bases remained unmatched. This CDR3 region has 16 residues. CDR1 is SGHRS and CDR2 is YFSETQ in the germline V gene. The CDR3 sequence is CASSLARGLNTGELFF. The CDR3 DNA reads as TGCGCCAGCAGCTTGGCGAGGGGGCTGAACACCGGGGAGCTGTTTTTT.

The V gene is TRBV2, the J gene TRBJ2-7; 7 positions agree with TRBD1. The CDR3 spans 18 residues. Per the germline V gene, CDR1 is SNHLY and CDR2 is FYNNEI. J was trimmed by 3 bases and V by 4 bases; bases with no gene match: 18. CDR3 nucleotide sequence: TGTGCCAGCAGTGTGGTAGGGACAGCCCTGCAGCCGGGCTACGAGCAGTACTTC. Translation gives CASSVVGTALQPGYEQYF.